The present entry profiles one T cell receptor (beta chain) with its context. Antigen: not known. This sample was included in a study of response to subunit inactivated influenza vaccine. Study-level results: The authors proposed limited new T cell recruitment per seasonal influenza vaccination.

A single record per CDR3 protein comes from TCRdb applying MiXCR to the RT-PCR reads. The table records 500,000 or so distinct CDR3 sequences, approximately 10% of them present only once. The input for sequencing was PBMCs from blood, taken more than 35 days after vaccination. This sequence originates from a man aged 45-60 years who received an inactivated influenza vaccine.

CDR3 coding DNA: TGTGCCAGCACCCCTAGCGGGAGGCGGGCGGGGCGAGATACGCAGTATTTT. It is translated as CASTPSGRRAGRDTQYF. The genes are TRBV6-1 and TRBJ2-3; the match to TRBD2 covers 11 bases. CDR1 is MNHNS, CDR2 SASEGT, per germline. V was pared by 7 bases and J by 5 bases, with 14 bases of the junction left unmatched. The CDR3 is 17 amino acids.